These 6 T cell receptor beta chains came from one sample sequenced in a study of blood T cell repertoires in COVID-19. Only in-frame clones appear in the TCRdb table, and some are missing; sequencing was by immunoSEQ multiplex PCR. Of about 68,000 clones in the sample, 80% to 90% are singletons; the top ten hold around 2%. The sample consisted of peripheral blood. The receptors come from a human donor in a cohort sampled during active COVID-19.

This clone was detected only once. Germline and junction disagree at one end, which may indicate a read error. This sample includes further DNA sequences coding for the same CDR3. The rearrangement links TRBV28 to TRBJ1-4, with 11 bases identical to TRBD1. The length of the CDR3 is 15 residues. CDR1 is MDHEN and CDR2 is SYDVKM in the germline V gene. The CDR3 coding sequence is TGTGCCAGTAGTTTTTTAGGGACAGGGGGTGAAAAACTGTTTTTT. It is translated as CASSFLGTGGEKLFF.

The J gene is TRBJ1-3, the V gene TRBV7-9; 7 positions agree with TRBD1. In germline, CDR1 is SEHNR, CDR2 FQNEAQ (reference sequence). Trimming cost V 5 bases and J 0 bases; bases outside gene matches: 10. The CDR3 length is 17 residues. This CDR3 reads CASSAPGTVHSGNTIYF. In DNA, the CDR3 is TGTGCCAGCAGCGCCCCCGGGACAGTCCACTCTGGAAACACCATATATTTT. The full variable domain, its missing parts supplied by reference TRBV7-9 and TRBJ1-3, is DTGVSQNPRHKITKRGQNVTFRCDPISEHNRLYWYRQTLGQGPEFLTYFQNEAQLEKSRLLSDRFSAERPKGSFSTLEIQRTEQGDSAMYLCASSAPGTVHSGNTIYFGEGSWLTVV.

The rearrangement uses TRBV27 and TRBJ2-7, with D tentatively TRBD2 (5 bases). Trimming stripped 10 bases from V and 6 bases from J, with 16 bases between. Germline V lookup: CDR1 MNHEY, CDR2 SMNVEV (reference sequence). CDR3 length equals 12 residues. The CDR3 DNA reads TGTGCCACAACTTCCGGGGTAGGCGAGCAGTACTTC. It encodes CATTSGVGEQYF.

This clone has only one observation. This chain links TRBV28 with TRBJ1-2; maybe TRBD1 (6 bases). V was cut by 6 bases and J by 3 bases, with 14 bases left in between. Germline-derived CDR1 and CDR2 are MDHEN and SYDVKM. The CDR3 length is 14 residues. The CDR3 sequence is CASSGGAGHYGYTF. CDR3 in DNA: TGTGCCAGCAGCGGGGGGGCGGGGCACTATGGCTACACCTTC.

By its share, this clone is medium-sized. The gene calls are TRBV2 and TRBJ1-1; 8 bases agree with TRBD1. Germline V CDR1 and CDR2: SNHLY, FYNNEI. There are 14 residues in the CDR3. The V segment lost 4 bases and the J segment 4 bases; nucleotides outside the gene matches: 5. CDR3 in DNA: TGTGCCAGCAGTGTATCAGGGGGCATCACTGAAGCTTTCTTT. Amino acid sequence: CASSVSGGITEAFF.

The chain is built from TRBV4-1 and TRBJ2-1, with 11 bases matching TRBD2. Unmatched junction bases numbered 2, after V lost 0 bases and J lost 4 bases. The CDR3 covers 16 residues. The germline V gene encodes CDR1 MGHRA and CDR2 YSYEKL. CDR3 in DNA: TGCGCCAGCAGCCAAGACGGGACTAGCGGTTACAATGAGCAGTTCTTC. Translated, it gives CASSQDGTSGYNEQFF.